The 28 T cell receptor beta chains below all came from one sample that was sequenced in a study of T cells of healthy individuals. TCRdb fed the 5' RACE reads into MiXCR, producing one record per CDR3 protein. The repertoire holds 40,000 to 60,000 distinct CDR3 sequences, with roughly 15% as singletons. The origin of the receptors is a human donor in good health.

This clonotype was observed a few times. The V gene is TRBV6-1, the J gene TRBJ1-2; TRBD1 matches 8 bases. CDR3 size: 16 residues. CDR1 MNHNS and CDR2 SASEGT come from the germline V gene. V lost 3 bases to trimming and J lost 4 bases; unmatched junction nucleotides: 10. The CDR3 spells CASSDGQGRWGYGYTF. CDR3 sequence (DNA): TGTGCCAGCAGTGATGGACAGGGCAGGTGGGGCTATGGCTACACCTTC.

The rearrangement links TRBV7-9 to TRBJ2-7; possibly TRBD2 for D (5 bases). V was pared by 5 bases and J by 3 bases, with 17 bases between. The CDR3 has 15 residues. The germline V gene has CDR1 SEHNR and CDR2 FQNEAQ (reference sequence). CDR3 in amino acids: CASSARTTGIYEQYF. The CDR3 nucleotides are TGTGCCAGCAGCGCCCGGACGACGGGAATCTACGAGCAGTACTTC. Together with reference TRBV7-9 and TRBJ2-7, the CDR3 gives the full variable domain: DTGVSQNPRHKITKRGQNVTFRCDPISEHNRLYWYRQTLGQGPEFLTYFQNEAQLEKSRLLSDRFSAERPKGSFSTLEIQRTEQGDSAMYLCASSARTTGIYEQYFGPGTRLTVT.

This clonotype showed up just a few times. The chain combines TRBV21-1 with TRBJ1-2. TRBV21-1 is flagged as a pseudogene. CDR3 length equals 13 residues. The CDR3 nucleotides read TGTGCCAGCAGCAAAGGGCCAGACAATGGCTACACCTTC. This encodes CASSKGPDNGYTF.

The chain uses TRBV3-1 and TRBJ2-3; 7 nucleotides agree with TRBD1. The CDR3 has 15 residues. Germline V gene lookup returns CDR1 LGHDT and CDR2 YNNKEL (reference sequence). Germline trimming cut 2 bases from V and 2 bases from J; bases unmatched to any gene: 4. The CDR3 protein is CASSQRTGFTDTQYF. Here the CDR3 DNA reads TGTGCCAGCAGCCAACGGACAGGCTTCACAGATACGCAGTATTTT.

The chain joins TRBV7-2 to TRBJ2-2; no reliable D call. Trimming cost V 1 base and J 5 bases, with 2 bases left between them. CDR3 size: 12 residues. Germline V CDR1 and CDR2: SGHTA, FQGNSA. The CDR3 DNA sequence: TGTGCCAGCAGCTTAGAAACCGGGGAGCTGTTTTTT. This encodes CASSLETGELFF.

The CDR3 bases are TGTGCCAGCAGCGTAGCGGGGGGAACCACAGATACGCAGTATTTT. Translating gives CASSVAGGTTDTQYF. The chain uses TRBV9 and TRBJ2-3; TRBD2 agrees at 7 bases. This CDR3 contains 15 residues. Germline trimming cut 0 bases from V and 2 bases from J; bases unmatched to any gene: 3. Germline CDR1 reads SGDLS; CDR2 reads YYNGEE.

The V gene is TRBV20-1, the J gene TRBJ2-7, with 10 positions matching TRBD1. The length of the CDR3 is 15 residues. Germline V gene data show CDR1 as DFQATT and CDR2 as SNEGSKA (reference sequence). The junction had 6 bases not matched to a gene; V was cut back by 1 base and J by 3 bases. This CDR3 reads CSARVRQGALYEQYF. CDR3 coding DNA: TGCAGTGCTAGAGTCCGACAGGGGGCACTCTACGAGCAGTACTTC.

By frequency in the sample, this clonotype is medium-sized. This sequence joins TRBV3-1 and TRBJ2-7; D is unresolved. The CDR3 loop spans 14 amino acids. The V end lost 0 bases, the J end lost 0 bases, and 6 bases lay between the germline ends. In germline, CDR1 is LGHDT, CDR2 YNNKEL (reference sequence). In nucleotides, the CDR3 is TGTGCCAGCAGCCAAGAGCTCAGCTCCTACGAGCAGTACTTC. Encoded protein: CASSQELSSYEQYF.

There are many counts of this clonotype. The chain employs TRBV20-1 and TRBJ1-2; 7 nucleotides line up with TRBD1. Per the germline V gene, CDR1 is DFQATT and CDR2 is SNEGSKA (reference sequence). V shed 0 bases, J shed 6 bases, and the junction held 4 bases outside the gene matches. The CDR3 extends over 13 amino acids. The DNA for the CDR3 is TGCAGTGCTAGAGACCCGACAGGGCATGGCTACACCTTC. It codes for CSARDPTGHGYTF.

This clonotype has a count of ten or more. The V and J genes are TRBV27 and TRBJ1-2; D is unresolved. Looked up from germline, CDR1 is MNHEY and CDR2 is SMNVEV (reference sequence). There are 13 residues in the CDR3. V dropped 2 bases and J dropped 13 bases, with 17 bases sitting between them. The CDR3, as DNA: TGTGCCAGCAGTTTAAATGCAGGATTCAAATTCACCTTC. It codes for CASSLNAGFKFTF.

The sample holds many counts of this clonotype. This chain connects TRBV12-3 or TRBV12-4 to TRBJ1-3, with a weak D call TRBD1 (5 bases). This CDR3 region has 15 residues. Deletions cut 2 bases from V and 6 bases from J, with 14 bases between. The CDR3 spells CASSLTREGQNTIYF. The CDR3 region has the DNA TGTGCCAGCAGTTTAACCAGGGAAGGACAAAACACCATATATTTT.

This clonotype was counted at least ten times. The V gene is TRBV12-3 or TRBV12-4, the J gene TRBJ2-7, with 14 bases fitting TRBD2. The CDR3 spans 14 residues. J lost 5 bases, V lost 6 bases, and 3 bases had no gene match. For the CDR3, the DNA is TGTGCCAGCAGAGGGACTAGCGGGGGAGACGAGCAGTACTTC. Its protein is CASRGTSGGDEQYF.

The sample holds a few counts of this clonotype. The rearrangement links TRBV20-1 to TRBJ2-3; D may match TRBD1 or TRBD2 (5 bases each). Germline CDR1 is DFQATT and CDR2 is SNEGSKA (reference sequence). V lost 5 bases, J lost 4 bases, and 19 bases lay in between. The CDR3 is 15 residues long. In DNA form, the CDR3 reads TGCAGTGCTGAAACCGGGACGGATCACTCAGATACGCAGTATTTT. This sequence encodes CSAETGTDHSDTQYF.

V and J are TRBV2 and TRBJ2-7; perhaps TRBD1 as D (5 bases). Trimming took off 8 bases at V and 3 bases at J, with 11 bases between the two ends. The CDR3 loop spans 12 amino acids. Germline V gene lookup returns CDR1 SNHLY and CDR2 FYNNEI. CDR3 DNA: TGTGCCAGCGTCCAGGGTCGCTACGAGCAGTACTTC. Its protein product is CASVQGRYEQYF. The full variable domain, completed using reference TRBV2 and TRBJ2-7, is EPEVTQTPSHQVTQMGQEVILRCVPISNHLYFYWYRQILGQKVEFLVSFYNNEISEKSEIFDDQFSVERPDGSNFTLKIRSTKLEDSAMYFCASVQGRYEQYFGPGTRLTVT.

This clonotype was found many times. The chain joins TRBV9 to TRBJ2-3; D gene unclear. There are 19 residues in the CDR3. V lost 8 bases to trimming and J lost 2 bases, with 30 bases between them. The V gene's germline CDR1 is SGDLS and CDR2 YYNGEE. CDR3 protein: CARPLLVVADPHPTDTQYF. DNA for the CDR3: TGTGCCAGACCCCTCTTGGTCGTAGCAGATCCACATCCCACAGATACGCAGTATTTT.

At least ten counts were recorded for this clonotype. The V gene is TRBV29-1, the J gene TRBJ1-1, with 9 bases fitting TRBD1. The V gene end was trimmed by 5 bases and the J gene end by 7 bases; junction bases not matched to a gene: 11. Germline V gene lookup returns CDR1 SQVTM and CDR2 ANQGSEA. CDR3 size: 14 residues. The CDR3 nucleotides read TGCAGCGTTTACAGGGGGCTCTCTGTTAATGAAGCTTTCTTT. Amino acids: CSVYRGLSVNEAFF.

The genes are TRBV10-3 and TRBJ2-3; 9 positions match TRBD2. The CDR3 covers 15 residues. From germline, CDR1 is ENHRY and CDR2 SYGVKD. V lost 5 bases and J lost 2; bases outside the gene matches: 5. The CDR3 bases are TGTGCCATCAGTCCAAGACTAGCGGACACAGATACGCAGTATTTT. Translation: CAISPRLADTDTQYF.

This clonotype was recorded a few times. V usage is TRBV3-1 and J usage is TRBJ2-7; no definite D call. Trimming pared 4 bases from V and 0 bases from J, leaving 13 bases between. The CDR3 has 15 amino acids. The V gene's germline CDR1 is LGHDT and CDR2 YNNKEL (reference sequence). The CDR3 DNA reads as TGTGCCAGCAGCCCTCGCACTGGAATCTCCTACGAGCAGTACTTC. Translated: CASSPRTGISYEQYF.

V is TRBV6-5 and J is TRBJ2-3; 11 positions match TRBD2. J was trimmed by 6 bases and V by 7 bases; bases with no gene match: 12. The germline gives CDR1 MNHEY, CDR2 SVGAGI. The CDR3 spans 16 residues. CDR3 coding DNA: TGTGCCAGCACCCACTCGGCTAGCGGGAGGTGGGATACGCAGTATTTT. Translation: CASTHSASGRWDTQYF.

This clonotype has at least ten counts. The chain recombines TRBV18 with TRBJ1-3, with a possible D match to TRBD1 (5 bases). V lost 6 bases to trimming and J lost 3 bases, with 15 bases between them. There are 15 residues in the CDR3. Germline assignment: CDR1 KGHSH and CDR2 LQKENI. CDR3 loop: CASSPPGGRGNTIYF. CDR3 in DNA: TGTGCCAGCTCCCCGCCTGGGGGACGTGGAAACACCATATATTTT. Full variable domain (missing parts from reference TRBV18 and TRBJ1-3): NAGVMQNPRHLVRRRGQEARLRCSPMKGHSHVYWYRQLPEEGLKFMVYLQKENIIDESGMPKERFSAEFPKEGPSILRIQQVVRGDSAAYFCASSPPGGRGNTIYFGEGSWLTVV.

This clonotype appeared many times. This rearrangement joins TRBV6-1 to TRBJ1-3; TRBD1 might be the D (6 bases). The CDR3 is 17 residues long. CDR1 MNHNS and CDR2 SASEGT come from the germline V gene. The V gene lost 0 bases and the J gene lost 2 bases, with 14 bases spanning the gap. This CDR3 reads CASSEAVRGLTGNTIYF. In nucleotides, the CDR3 is TGTGCCAGCAGTGAAGCGGTCAGGGGACTTACTGGAAACACCATATATTTT.

In its sample, this clonotype was seen a few times. The chain recombines TRBV5-1 with TRBJ2-2, with a possible D match to TRBD2 (6 bases). Germline lookup yields CDR1 SGHRS and CDR2 YFSETQ. Trimming stripped 0 bases from V and 6 bases from J, with 9 bases between. The CDR3 has 14 residues. The CDR3 bases are TGCGCCAGCAGCTTGGAGGTAGCGGCCGGGGAGCTGTTTTTT. Translating gives CASSLEVAAGELFF.

At least ten counts were recorded for this clonotype. The CDR3 DNA follows: TGCGCCAGCAGCCTGAGGACAGGGGAAGGATATACGCAGTATTTT. It specifies CASSLRTGEGYTQYF. The rearrangement joins TRBV5-1 to TRBJ2-3; 9 bases agree with TRBD1. Per germline, CDR1 SGHRS and CDR2 YFSETQ. Unmatched junction bases numbered 10, after V lost 4 bases and J lost 7 bases. The CDR3 is made up of 15 amino acids.

This clonotype was found a few times. This rearrangement joins TRBV6-6 to TRBJ2-7; D may be TRBD1 or TRBD2 (5 bases each). V lost 3 bases to trimming and J lost 3 bases, with 21 bases between them. The CDR3 totals 17 residues. Germline CDR1 and CDR2: MNHNY and SVGAGI (reference sequence). The CDR3 DNA is TGTGCCAGCAGTTATAAATCCAGCCGGGACGGTTACTACGAGCAGTACTTC. It codes for CASSYKSSRDGYYEQYF.

This clonotype was seen ten or more times. The rearrangement links TRBV20-1 to TRBJ1-5; weak D call: TRBD1 (5 bases). Trimming took 3 bases from V and 0 from J, leaving 15 bases between them. Germline loops: CDR1 DFQATT, CDR2 SNEGSKA (reference sequence). The CDR3 is made up of 16 amino acids. The CDR3, as DNA: TGCAGTGCTAGCCAATTCGGACACCATAGCAATCAGCCCCAGCATTTT. It specifies CSASQFGHHSNQPQHF.

This clonotype appeared a few times. This chain uses TRBV6-2 or TRBV6-3 with TRBJ2-3, with TRBD1 identical over 11 bases. The CDR3 has 16 amino acids. V lost 4 bases, J lost 3 bases, and 6 bases stayed unmatched. Germline lookup yields CDR1 MNHEY and CDR2 SVGEGT. In nucleotides, the CDR3 is TGTGCCAGCAGTTCCCCAGGGGACAGGGGGACAGATACGCAGTATTTT. This sequence encodes CASSSPGDRGTDTQYF.

This chain uses TRBV12-3 or TRBV12-4 with TRBJ2-2; D tentatively fits TRBD1 or TRBD2 (5 bases each). This CDR3 comprises 16 residues. V was trimmed by 5 bases and J by 2 bases, leaving 15 bases between them. The chain's CDR3 is CASSPPGARNTGELFF. DNA of the CDR3: TGTGCCAGCAGTCCGCCCGGGGCTAGAAACACCGGGGAGCTGTTTTTT.

This clonotype occurred a few times. The chain is built from TRBV5-1 and TRBJ1-2, with D tentatively TRBD1 (6 bases). Germline lookup yields CDR1 SGHRS and CDR2 YFSETQ. V lost 4 bases to trimming and J lost 6 bases, with 19 bases between them. This CDR3 spans 15 amino acids. The CDR3 here is CASSPDGGAGDGYTF. As DNA, the CDR3 is TGCGCCAGCAGCCCGGATGGGGGGGCAGGTGATGGCTACACCTTC.